This T cell receptor beta chain was sequenced in a study of blood T cell repertoires in COVID-19. Study summary: Sites across the United States, Italy and Spain contributed samples from acute and convalescent COVID-19. T cells, B-cell-depleted T cells, or PBMCs provided the cDNA or gDNA that served as material.

How the authors handled the data: Amplification from reference gene primers served as the basis for estimated nucleated cell counts. This table comes from immunoSEQ multiplex PCR, and its TCRdb copy is limited to in-frame clones, with some not included. The V and J calls and clone size come from that table; D and trimming were worked out from the DNA. Here the sample spans tens of thousands of clones, approximately 82% being singletons. Trimming took 4 bases from V and 5 from J, leaving 13 bases between them. Germline CDR1 is SGDLS and CDR2 is YYNGEE. This CDR3 region has 14 residues. The sample was peripheral blood. The chain joins TRBV9 to TRBJ1-5; tentatively, D is TRBD1 (5 bases). This TCR derives from a human donor in a cohort sampled during active COVID-19. In nucleotides, the CDR3 is TGTGCCAGCAGCCGGGACCCGGGGGATCAGCCCCAGCATTTT. This sequence encodes CASSRDPGDQPQHF.